The 15 T cell receptor beta chains reported below all come from one sample, sequenced in a study of Ad26.COV2.S vaccination and SARS-CoV-2 variants. The treatment was: 15 to 20 received Ad26.COV2.S at low or high dose, single or two shots; about 5 received placebo; per-sample allocation not given. The samples date from day 63 after the first vaccine or placebo injection. The assay was immunoSEQ multiplex PCR, and TCRdb's table has in-frame clones only and misses some. This sample has more than 350,000 clones, with roughly 90% found just once. The material was peripheral blood, obtained in a trial of Ad26.COV2.S vaccine versus placebo. These receptor sequences come from a person between 18 and 60 years old who received the Ad26.COV2.S COVID-19 vaccine or a placebo.

This chain uses TRBV6-2 or TRBV6-3 with TRBJ2-1; a weak D match, TRBD2 (6 bases). The CDR3 extends over 15 amino acids. Trimming took 5 bases from V and 3 from J, leaving 14 bases between them. The V gene's germline CDR1 is MNHEY and CDR2 SVGEGT. The CDR3 protein is CASSHQRVVYNEQFF. CDR3 nucleotide sequence: TGTGCCAGCAGTCACCAGCGGGTTGTCTACAATGAGCAGTTCTTC.

This chain connects TRBV5-1 to TRBJ2-1; possibly TRBD1 or TRBD2 for D (5 bases each). The CDR3 runs 14 residues. Germline lookup yields CDR1 SGHRS and CDR2 YFSETQ. V was shortened by 0 bases and J by 4 bases, with 8 bases between the two germline ends. Here the CDR3 DNA reads TGCGCCAGCAGCTTGGGGGACGGGTACAATGAGCAGTTCTTC. Its protein is CASSLGDGYNEQFF.

The chain employs TRBV7-7 and TRBJ2-7; perhaps TRBD2 as D (6 bases). Germline V CDR1 and CDR2: SSHAT, FNYEAQ (reference sequence). This CDR3 is built from 14 residues. With 5 bases removed from V and 6 bases from J, the gap between germline ends came to 17 bases. The CDR3, as DNA: TGTGCCAGCAGCCCCTTGGCCGGGGGTGGCGAGCAGTACTTC. Its translation is CASSPLAGGGEQYF.

The chain joins TRBV6-6 to TRBJ1-2, with D possibly being TRBD1 (5 bases). With 7 bases removed from V and 7 bases from J, the gap between germline ends came to 13 bases. The CDR3 spans 12 residues. Germline V gene sequence: CDR1 MNHNY, CDR2 SVGAGI (reference sequence). The CDR3, as DNA: TGTGCCAGCACTCCCGGGGGGTCTGGCTACACCTTC. Residues: CASTPGGSGYTF.

V and J are TRBV9 and TRBJ2-3, with D possibly matching TRBD2 (5 bases). The ends were cut back, 1 base at V and 5 bases at J, with 17 bases in the middle. This CDR3 has 16 amino acids. CDR1 SGDLS and CDR2 YYNGEE come from the germline V gene. The DNA for the CDR3 is TGTGCCAGCAGCGTATATTCTAGCAGCCCCCGAGATACGCAGTATTTT. It codes for CASSVYSSSPRDTQYF.

The chain is built from TRBV7-6 and TRBJ2-1; possibly TRBD1 for D (5 bases). V lost 3 bases and J 5 bases, leaving 17 bases between the germline ends. The CDR3 consists of 16 residues. Per the germline V gene, CDR1 is SGHVS and CDR2 is FNYEAQ. CDR3 coding DNA: TGTGCCAGCAGCTTGGTCGCAGGGCACAGAAACAATGAGCAGTTCTTC. Its protein is CASSLVAGHRNNEQFF.

This chain joins TRBV7-9 and TRBJ2-7; D might be TRBD2 (6 bases). The CDR3 totals 12 residues. V was pared by 5 bases and J by 5 bases, with 10 bases between. Germline lookup yields CDR1 SEHNR and CDR2 FQNEAQ (reference sequence). CDR3 residues: CASSRGINEQYF. Written as DNA, the CDR3 is TGTGCCAGCAGCCGGGGGATCAACGAGCAGTACTTC.

The chain joins TRBV20-1 to TRBJ2-2; D possibly matches TRBD1 or TRBD2 (5 bases each). Germline V CDR1 and CDR2: DFQATT, SNEGSKA (reference sequence). V was cut by 3 bases and J by 3 bases, with 11 bases left in between. CDR3 length equals 14 residues. Written as DNA, the CDR3 is TGCAGTGCTAGTCAGGGAGCAGACACCGGGGAGCTGTTTTTT. Translated: CSASQGADTGELFF.

The V call is TRBV6-2 or TRBV6-3, the J call TRBJ2-7; TRBD2 matches 7 bases. Germline V gene sequence: CDR1 MNHEY, CDR2 SVGEGT. With V trimmed by 5 bases and J by 6 bases, 4 bases remained unmatched. The CDR3 consists of 12 residues. This CDR3 is CASSRDYGEQYF. DNA of the CDR3: TGTGCCAGCAGTCGGGACTATGGCGAGCAGTACTTC.

The CDR3 nucleotides are TGTGCCAGTAGTACCCAGGGGTCGGCCACTGAAGCTTTCTTT. It translates to CASSTQGSATEAFF. The chain is built from TRBV19 and TRBJ1-1; the D gene is possibly TRBD1 (6 bases). This CDR3 spans 14 amino acids. The germline V and J ends were trimmed by 4 bases and 4 bases, with 13 bases remaining between them. Germline V lookup: CDR1 LNHDA, CDR2 SQIVND (reference sequence).

V and J are TRBV9 and TRBJ2-1; 8 bases align to TRBD1. The CDR3 has 19 amino acids. The junction had 11 bases not matched to a gene; V was cut back by 0 bases and J by 0 bases. The V gene's germline CDR1 is SGDLS and CDR2 YYNGEE. The CDR3 DNA reads as TGTGCCAGCAGCGTAGCTACGGGGACAGGATCCAGCTCCTACAATGAGCAGTTCTTC. Its protein is CASSVATGTGSSSYNEQFF. Looking up the rest from reference TRBV9 and TRBJ2-1 gives the full variable domain: DSGVTQTPKHLITATGQRVTLRCSPRSGDLSVYWYQQSLDQGLQFLIQYYNGEERAKGNILERFSAQQFPDLHSELNLSSLELGDSALYFCASSVATGTGSSSYNEQFFGPGTRLTVL.

The chain combines TRBV5-1 with TRBJ2-2; TRBD2 agrees at 13 bases. V dropped 4 bases and J dropped 0; count of bases not matched to a gene: 15. The V gene's germline CDR1 is SGHRS and CDR2 YFSETQ. There are 21 residues in the CDR3. The CDR3 here is CASSQRPGTSGTPANTGELFF. DNA of the CDR3: TGCGCCAGCAGCCAGCGCCCTGGGACTAGCGGGACGCCCGCGAACACCGGGGAGCTGTTTTTT.

The chain couples TRBV7-9 to TRBJ2-1; TRBD1 or TRBD2 may be the D gene (5 bases each). The CDR3 consists of 16 residues. Germline assignment: CDR1 SEHNR and CDR2 FQNEAQ (reference sequence). Trimming cost V 5 bases and J 5 bases, with 19 bases left between them. CDR3 loop: CASSPPLGPRHNEQFF. For the CDR3, the DNA is TGTGCCAGCAGCCCTCCATTGGGACCCAGACACAATGAGCAGTTCTTC.

The rearrangement links TRBV4-1 to TRBJ1-6, with D unresolved. The CDR3 spans 15 residues. Trimming left V 0 bases short and J 8 bases short, with 11 bases between. Germline V lookup: CDR1 MGHRA, CDR2 YSYEKL. CDR3 sequence reads: CASSQEGGIDSPLHF. The CDR3 DNA follows: TGCGCCAGCAGCCAAGAGGGAGGGATTGATTCACCCCTCCACTTT.

In DNA form, the CDR3 reads TGCGCCAGCAGCCAGATTGTGGGGCACAATGAGCAGTTCTTC. Protein product: CASSQIVGHNEQFF. The genes are TRBV4-1 and TRBJ2-1; D may be TRBD1 (5 bases). The CDR3 has 14 amino acids. Per the germline V gene, CDR1 is MGHRA and CDR2 is YSYEKL. The ends were cut back, 3 bases at V and 5 bases at J, with 11 bases in the middle.